Following are 20 T cell receptor beta chains from one sample sequenced in a study of identifying expanded T cells in peripheral blood. Libraries were prepared by immunoSEQ multiplex PCR; TCRdb keeps only in-frame clonotypes and omits some of them. The table has tens of thousands of clones, around 84% seen once. Sequenced sample: blood. Receptor source: a person between 18 and 69 years old in good health.

This chain uses TRBV6-5 with TRBJ1-1; D unresolved. The CDR3 runs to 11 residues. V lost 8 bases and J 4 bases, leaving 8 bases between the germline ends. CDR1 MNHEY and CDR2 SVGAGI come from the germline V gene. The CDR3 sequence: CASRWGTEAFF. CDR3 bases: TGTGCCAGCCGGTGGGGCACTGAAGCTTTCTTT.

The table lists this clone with a count of one. The V gene is TRBV9, the J gene TRBJ2-7; 10 nucleotides agree with TRBD2. Trimming took 2 bases from V and 6 from J; bases not matched to a gene: 5. The CDR3 runs 14 residues. CDR1 is SGDLS and CDR2 is YYNGEE in the germline V gene. CDR3 bases: TGTGCCAGCAGCGTCGGGACTAGCGATTTCGAGCAGTACTTC. Translated: CASSVGTSDFEQYF.

This clone has a handful of counts. The gene calls are TRBV10-3 and TRBJ1-2; no definite D call. This CDR3 is 13 amino acids long. Germline CDR1 ENHRY, CDR2 SYGVKD. Deletions cut 2 bases from V and 4 bases from J, with 8 bases between. In nucleotides, the CDR3 is TGTGCCATCAGTGAGGGCGGACCCTATGGCTACACCTTC. Translating it yields CAISEGGPYGYTF.

The V call is TRBV6-5, the J call TRBJ1-1, with 8 bases fitting TRBD1. This CDR3 has 14 residues. V lost 8 bases, J lost 1 base, and 6 bases stayed unmatched. Germline CDR1 reads MNHEY; CDR2 reads SVGAGI. CDR3 region: CASGIDRGNTEAFF. The CDR3 DNA follows: TGTGCCAGCGGAATTGACAGGGGGAACACTGAAGCTTTCTTT.

The chain combines TRBV1 with TRBJ2-1; the D call of TRBD2 is as the table states it, not checked on the DNA. TRBV1 has pseudogene status. This CDR3 has 17 amino acids. The CDR3 coding sequence is TGCACCAGCAGCCAAGATCCGGTAGCGGAGCTCTACAATGAGCAGTTCTTC. Residues: CTSSQDPVAELYNEQFF.

J is TRBJ1-5 and V is TRBV2; TRBD1 aligns across 8 bases. The J segment lost 4 bases and the V segment lost 4 bases, leaving 3 bases of the junction unmatched. CDR1 is SNHLY, CDR2 FYNNEI, per germline. The CDR3 extends over 14 amino acids. CDR3: CASSGQGLNQPQHF. CDR3 DNA: TGTGCCAGCAGTGGACAGGGGCTAAATCAGCCCCAGCATTTT. Full variable domain (missing parts from reference TRBV2 and TRBJ1-5): EPEVTQTPSHQVTQMGQEVILRCVPISNHLYFYWYRQILGQKVEFLVSFYNNEISEKSEIFDDQFSVERPDGSNFTLKIRSTKLEDSAMYFCASSGQGLNQPQHFGDGTRLSIL.

The chain recombines TRBV10-3 with TRBJ2-7; TRBD2 might be the D (5 bases). Trimming took 3 bases from V and 3 from J, leaving 9 bases between them. CDR1 and CDR2 (germline): ENHRY, SYGVKD. This CDR3 is 13 amino acids long. The CDR3 region has the DNA TGTGCCATCAGTGACCTTGAGGGCTACGAGCAGTACTTC. Encoded protein: CAISDLEGYEQYF.

The rearrangement uses TRBV29-1 and TRBJ2-1, with TRBD2 matching over 11 bases. V lost 1 base and J lost 7; bases outside the gene matches: 9. Germline values: CDR1 SQVTM, CDR2 ANQGSEA. The CDR3 sequence is 16 residues long. The DNA for the CDR3 is TGCAGCGTTGAAGCCCCGGGACTAGCGGCAGGGAATGAGCAGTTCTTC. Protein sequence: CSVEAPGLAAGNEQFF.

The V gene is TRBV21-1, the J gene TRBJ1-2; the D call of TRBD1 is as the table states it, not checked on the DNA. TRBV21-1 has pseudogene status. The CDR3 length is 15 residues. The CDR3 DNA reads as TGTGCCAGCAGCAAGGTCCGGGACAGGGATTATGGCTACACCTTC. This gives the protein CASSKVRDRDYGYTF.

The V call is TRBV11-2, the J call TRBJ1-3; D is possibly TRBD1 (5 bases). This CDR3 has 13 amino acids. The V gene's germline CDR1 is SGHAT and CDR2 FQNNGV. The ends were cut back, 8 bases at V and 0 bases at J, with 8 bases in the middle. The DNA for the CDR3 is TGTGCCAGCGGGGGGAGCTCTGGAAACACCATATATTTT. Translating it yields CASGGSSGNTIYF.

This clone was counted a single time. V and J are TRBV15 and TRBJ2-5; 10 bases are a match to TRBD1. The CDR3 is made up of 16 amino acids. With 1 base clipped from V and 4 bases from J, the junction kept 6 bases outside the gene matches. The germline V gene encodes CDR1 LNHNV and CDR2 YYDKDF (reference sequence). CDR3 amino acids: CATSRVGTGEGETQYF. The CDR3 DNA follows: TGTGCCACCAGCAGAGTAGGGACAGGGGAAGGAGAGACCCAGTACTTC.

The chain has TRBV9 and TRBJ2-3, with 8 nucleotides matching TRBD2. Germline V gene lookup returns CDR1 SGDLS and CDR2 YYNGEE. V was clipped by 0 bases and J by 0 bases; unmatched bases: 3. This CDR3 has 16 amino acids. In DNA, the CDR3 is TGTGCCAGCAGCGTAGTAACTAGCGGAAGCACAGATACGCAGTATTTT. Residues: CASSVVTSGSTDTQYF.

The chain combines TRBV28 with TRBJ1-1, with D perhaps TRBD1 (5 bases). Germline V CDR1 and CDR2: MDHEN, SYDVKM. CDR3 length: 12 amino acids. CDR3 coding DNA: TGTGTTTCCAGGGCCCGAAACACTGAAGCTTTCTTT. It specifies CVSRARNTEAFF.

The rearrangement joins TRBV7-9 to TRBJ2-1, with 11 bases that match TRBD2. V lost 5 bases and J lost 9; bases outside the gene matches: 9. The CDR3 is made up of 15 amino acids. Germline CDR1 and CDR2: SEHNR and FQNEAQ (reference sequence). CDR3: CASSLTSGTSSEQFF. CDR3 coding DNA: TGTGCCAGCAGCCTGACTAGCGGGACTTCAAGTGAGCAGTTCTTC.

This chain links TRBV2 with TRBJ2-2; the D is unclear. CDR1 SNHLY and CDR2 FYNNEI come from the germline V gene. Trimming took off 1 base at V and 6 bases at J, with 3 bases between the two ends. The CDR3 is made up of 12 amino acids. The CDR3 here is CASSEVSGELFF. Written as DNA, the CDR3 is TGTGCCAGCAGTGAAGTGTCCGGGGAGCTGTTTTTT.

The rearrangement uses TRBV25-1 and TRBJ2-7; 8 positions match TRBD1. Germline V gene data show CDR1 as MGHDK and CDR2 as SYGVNS. This CDR3 region has 15 residues. V was clipped by 3 bases and J by 0 bases; unmatched bases: 4. The CDR3: CASSDSGQGSYEQYF. Written as DNA, the CDR3 is TGTGCCAGCAGTGACTCAGGACAGGGCTCCTACGAGCAGTACTTC.

The chain is built from TRBV2 and TRBJ1-1; 10 bases fit TRBD1. The CDR3 is 13 residues long. Germline CDR1 reads SNHLY; CDR2 reads FYNNEI. The J segment lost 8 bases and the V segment lost 6 bases, leaving 6 bases of the junction unmatched. CDR3 residues: CASRGDRGSEAFF. The CDR3 DNA is TGTGCCAGCAGAGGGGACAGGGGCTCGGAAGCTTTCTTT.

J is TRBJ1-3 and V is TRBV7-2; 11 bases map to TRBD1. With V trimmed by 1 base and J by 1 base, 3 bases remained unmatched. CDR3 length: 17 residues. Germline lookup yields CDR1 SGHTA and CDR2 FQGNSA. CDR3 nucleotides: TGTGCCAGCAGCTTAGGGACAGGGGGCGCATCTGGAAACACCATATATTTT. Protein sequence: CASSLGTGGASGNTIYF. Full variable domain (rest looked up from reference TRBV7-2 and TRBJ1-3): GAGVSQSPSNKVTEKGKDVELRCDPISGHTALYWYRQSLGQGLEFLIYFQGNSAPDKSGLPSDRFSAERTGGSVSTLTIQRTQQEDSAVYLCASSLGTGGASGNTIYFGEGSWLTVV.

CDR3 in amino acids: CASSLWATSGRGGDTQYF. The CDR3 DNA reads TGTGCCAGCAGCTTGTGGGCGACTAGCGGGAGGGGAGGAGATACGCAGTATTTT. V usage is TRBV5-6 and J usage is TRBJ2-3, with 14 bases lining up with TRBD2. Unmatched junction bases numbered 9, after V lost 1 base and J lost 5 bases. The CDR3 is 18 amino acids. Germline loops: CDR1 SGHDT, CDR2 YYEEEE.

This clone was detected many times. The chain recombines TRBV6-4 with TRBJ2-3, with TRBD2 identical over 9 bases. Germline CDR1 MRHNA, CDR2 SNTAGT. CDR3 length equals 14 residues. Trimming removed 4 bases from V and 2 bases from J; junction bases left unmatched: 1. The CDR3 region is CASSVAGATDTQYF. CDR3 bases: TGTGCCAGCAGTGTAGCGGGAGCCACAGATACGCAGTATTTT.